This T cell receptor beta chain was retrieved from a study of blood T cells in healthy people across ages. Germline V lookup: CDR1 MNHEY, CDR2 SMNVEV (reference sequence). V lost 4 bases, J lost 2 bases, and 15 bases lay in between. The CDR3 covers 15 residues. Study outcomes and limitations: Possibly confounding the expanded clonotype changes was the fact that donor CMV status was unknown.

Combining a sample-barcoded 5' primer with a J-beta primer mix, a second PCR ran for roughly 7 to 11 cycles. Template switching added a 12-random-nucleotide identifier to every cDNA molecule. TCRdb analysed the 5' RACE reads with MiXCR anew, one entry per CDR3 protein. The repertoire holds hundreds of thousands of distinct CDR3 sequences, 56% seen once, with about a quarter in the top ten. This clonotype has more than one count but fewer than ten. What it recognizes is unknown. Each donor had 9 to 10 milliliters of peripheral blood drawn. Isolation per sample recovered at least 6 million PBMCs. The V and J genes are TRBV27 and TRBJ2-7, with D perhaps matching TRBD1 (6 bases). The sequence was collected from a middle-aged man in good health. The specimen sequenced was blood. The CDR3 coding sequence is TGTGCCAGCAGTTCTATCCGGGACAAAACCTACGAGCAGTACTTC. It encodes CASSSIRDKTYEQYF.